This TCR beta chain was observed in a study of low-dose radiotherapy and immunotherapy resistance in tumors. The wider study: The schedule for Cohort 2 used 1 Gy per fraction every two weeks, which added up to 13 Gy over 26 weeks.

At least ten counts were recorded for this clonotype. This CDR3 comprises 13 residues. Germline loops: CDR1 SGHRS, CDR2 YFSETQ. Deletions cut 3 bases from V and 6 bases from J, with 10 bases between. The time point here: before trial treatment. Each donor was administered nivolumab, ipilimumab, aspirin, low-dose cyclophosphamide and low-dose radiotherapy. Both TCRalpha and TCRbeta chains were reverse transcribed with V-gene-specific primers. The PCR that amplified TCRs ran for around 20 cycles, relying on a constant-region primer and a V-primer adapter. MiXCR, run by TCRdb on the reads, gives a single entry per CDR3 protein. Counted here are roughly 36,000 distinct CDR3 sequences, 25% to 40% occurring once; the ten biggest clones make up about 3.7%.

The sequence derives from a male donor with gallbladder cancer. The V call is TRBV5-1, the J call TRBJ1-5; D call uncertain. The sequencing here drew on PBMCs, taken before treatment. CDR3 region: CASSSLIGQPQHF. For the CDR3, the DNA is TGCGCCAGCAGCTCGCTAATCGGTCAGCCCCAGCATTTT.